This T cell receptor beta chain was found in a study of shared clonotypes between healthy human individuals (dated by TCRdb to between 2020 and 2021). In terms of the full investigation: The cohort comprised a couple of women and three men aged 18 to 49 years. For each donor, CD4 naive and CD4 memory were each run on three plates, CD8 naive on two plates, and CD8 memory on one plate. To estimate repertoire size and how much clonotype sharing occurs between individuals, the study deeply sequenced the blood TCR repertoires of five or six healthy adults. To increase sequencing depth and limit assay-specific biases, different laboratories used diverse techniques to prepare libraries and sequence TCR repertoires. Leukapheresis yielded between about 0.85 and 10 billion PBMCs per donor.

What the research found in general, with its limitations: Rarefaction of sorted-subset datasets indicated incomplete sequencing despite the large sequencing depth. When a handful of donors were compared, the shared fraction of clonotypes was about 5% for naive CD4, about 4% for naive CD8, 2% to 2.5% for memory CD4, and 0.35% to 0.5% for memory CD8. Estimated clonotype richness was generally larger for naive than for memory subsets. Based on pairwise subsampling, the degree of clonotype sharing among donors was expected to be affected by sequencing depth. Because the study included a small number of donors, the genetic and exposure-history diversity represented was limited. Sampling was limited to blood, and TCR repertoires in tissue likely differ from TCR repertoires in blood. Clonotypes shared by all four sorted-subset donors showed higher generation probabilities than non-shared clonotypes.

Germline trimming amounts to 5 bases on V and 5 bases on J, with 6 as the count of junction bases outside the gene matches. There are 15 amino acids in the CDR3, from cysteine to phenylalanine inclusive. The DNA shown is the 45-base CDR3, in frame from base 1. Taken from the germline V gene, the CDR1 and CDR2 loops are MDHEN and SYDVKM. TCR CDR3 regions were amplified from genomic DNA by multiplex PCR using the deep immunoSEQ assay. Extracted genomic DNA from each cell subset was distributed evenly across all wells of several immunoSEQ 96-well plates, and each plate was treated as a replicate. Each replicate PCR for sorted subsets received approximately 220 ng genomic DNA, equal to roughly 29,000 T cell genomes. Purified libraries were quantified with a Qubit 3.0 fluorometer, sized on a Bioanalyzer 2100, and re-quantified with the KAPA Library Quantification kit. Each immunoSEQ 96-well plate was sequenced on its own single-read 150-cycle Illumina NextSeq 550 flow cell. The study's processing was this. Because only junctional sequences without quality scores were contained in the immunoSEQ output, filtering matching that applied to full-length reads could not be performed. To assign V/J genes and CDR3, sequences were annotated against IMGT germline references using PyIR, a Python wrapper for IgBLAST v1.9. Reads with weak V/J assignments (E-value above 1e-6), missing CDR3, stop codons, out-of-frame junctions, or ambiguous translated residues were removed. V3J clonotypes were defined as sequences sharing an identical inferred V gene, J gene, and CDR3 amino acid sequence. To compute the percentage overlap between repertoires, the number of shared unique clonotypes was divided by the size of the smaller repertoire. RTK rarefaction, the Chao1 estimator, and Recon v2.1 estimates of unobserved clonotypes were used to assess repertoire richness. Generation probabilities for all TCRbeta clonotypes obtained by the gDNA method from a handful of donors were computed using OLGA. The clones in this table, taken by TCRdb from immuneACCESS, are in-frame only. Not every clone is retained; where verified, under half of the shortfall comes from an unresolved V gene, and the cause of the rest is unknown. D and trimming were read from the DNA, whereas the V and J calls and clone size are those reported in that table. The sample table lists over a million clones, about 84% of them with a count of one. The ten largest clones take up 0.5% to 0.6% of the sample.

Details on this clone: Its binding antigen is unknown. Base qualities were left out, and no much larger clone turns up one base away.

The donors were healthy, HIV-negative adults who had no recently reported acute infections or vaccinations. Only Caucasian adults living in Nashville, Tennessee, USA were represented among the donors. Magnetic negative selection was used to enrich CD4+ T cells, after which naive cells were positively selected on CD45RA and the negative fraction became the memory subset. Blood was obtained by leukapheresis, after which PBMCs were separated by Ficoll-Histopaque density gradient centrifugation and cryopreserved in liquid nitrogen vapor phase. Purity and quantity of every magnetically sorted T cell population were checked by analytical flow cytometry. From each sorted fraction, genomic DNA was isolated and quantified by UV absorbance on a Nanodrop 2000c.

The V and J segments used are TRBV28 and TRBJ1-4; 9 central nucleotides agree with TRBD1. This receptor was identified in a man in his late teens or twenties in good health. Some clones in this sample may be carry-over from other donors' samples. Sample: memory CD4+ T cells from PBMCs. Sample cell subset or site, as interpreted from the label and publication: CD45RA-negative fraction. The CDR3 protein: CASSPTGGMNEKLFF. The DNA sequence is as follows: TGTGCCAGCAGTCCCACAGGGGGCATGAATGAAAAACTGTTTTTT.